Listed below are T cell receptor beta chains from one sample, sequenced in a study of blood T cell repertoires in COVID-19. Measured with immunoSEQ multiplex PCR; TCRdb has only the in-frame clones, and not every one. This table holds around 86,000 clones, roughly 80% found once. The sample comprised peripheral blood. These receptors were taken from a human donor in a cohort sampled during active COVID-19. Both conserved end residues are trimmed from each CDR3. D genes are given only for firm matches. The size field is filled for only some rows; it gives once, few, many or a size class.

cdr3_length clone_size v_call d_call cdr3_aa
13 . TRBV5-1 TRBD1 ASSLSGGGNTEAF
14 . TRBV7-3 TRBD2 ASSLGLAKNTGELF
12 . TRBV19 . ASSFQAGANVLT
17 . TRBV3-1/TRBV3-2 TRBD1 ASSHPFGDRGQGAAEAF
14 . TRBV18 TRBD1 ASSPSIGGGTYEQY
9 . TRBV5-1 . ASSQKETQY
11 . TRBV5-4 TRBD1 ASSLRTGETQY
15 . TRBV6-4 TRBD1 ANLGQGCIGGNEKLF
13 . TRBV2 TRBD1 ASRGDSGNTGELF
11 . TRBV5-1 . ASSLGGSYGYT
13 once TRBV7-3 . ASSLRGGGTGELF
14 . TRBV5-1 . ASSLGAGAGANVLT
12 . TRBV29-1 . SVGTGIGYNEQF
13 . TRBV6-4 . ASSDSGATGYGYT
13 . TRBV2 . ASSPQGGPNTEAF
11 . TRBV5-1 TRBD2 ASSSGLGGEQF
13 . TRBV9 TRBD1 ASSAGTVGQETQY
13 . TRBV28 . ASSPPGGGNEKLF
11 . TRBV19 . ALRPGGDQPQH
9 . TRBV7-2 . ASAASDTQY
11 few TRBV11-2 . ASSFPGVTEAF
12 . TRBV2 . ASKAGVHTDTQY
11 . TRBV11-2 TRBD1 ASSSDRAGGYT
13 . TRBV5-1 TRBD1 ASSPPGTGKTEAF
17 . TRBV11-2 . ASSLVGLARGNRVYEQY
16 . TRBV2 TRBD1 ASRQGDPKGYSNQPQH
14 . TRBV4-2 . ASSQVGSGPGNTIY
15 . TRBV2 TRBD2 ASSLAGGLPGANVLT
11 . TRBV2 TRBD1 ASSGTVNTEAF
15 . TRBV28 TRBD1 ASTSRAGQGGDYGYT
12 . TRBV27 TRBD1 ASRLQGAGNTIY
13 . TRBV3-1/TRBV3-2 TRBD1 ASSQEQGASSPLH
14 . TRBV5-1 . ASSLPTGNSGNTIY
11 . TRBV7-9 . ASSPTQGLGYT
12 . TRBV7-9 . ASSSDRFTDTQY
13 . TRBV28 TRBD1 ASGGDKGAGYGYT
12 few TRBV7-2 TRBD1 ASKGDRGPYEQY
10 . TRBV5-1 . ASSLPGNEQF
12 . TRBV5-1 . ASSLMGGTYEQY
12 . TRBV5-6 . ASSYELRIAEAF
13 . TRBV2 . ASSGVGGQGSGYT
13 . TRBV6-5 . ASSRGGGSGNTIY